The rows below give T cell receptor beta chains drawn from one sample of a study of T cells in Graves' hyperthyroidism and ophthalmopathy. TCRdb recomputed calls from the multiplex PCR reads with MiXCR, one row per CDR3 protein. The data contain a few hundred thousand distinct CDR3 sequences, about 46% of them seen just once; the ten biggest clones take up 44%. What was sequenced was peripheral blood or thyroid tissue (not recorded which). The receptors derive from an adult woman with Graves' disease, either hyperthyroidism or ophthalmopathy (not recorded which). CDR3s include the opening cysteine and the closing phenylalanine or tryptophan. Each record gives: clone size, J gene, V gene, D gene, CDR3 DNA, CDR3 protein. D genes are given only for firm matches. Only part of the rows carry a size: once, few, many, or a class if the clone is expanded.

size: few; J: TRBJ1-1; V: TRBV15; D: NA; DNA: TGTGCCACCAGCGACATCCTTTCTGAAGCTTTCTTT; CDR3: CATSDILSEAFF
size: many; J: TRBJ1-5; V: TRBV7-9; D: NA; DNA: TGTGCCAGCAGCTTATATGTGGATCAGCCCCAGCATTTT; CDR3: CASSLYVDQPQHF
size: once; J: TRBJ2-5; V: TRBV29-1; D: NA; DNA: TGCAGCGTTGAGGCTGCGCAAAGTGAGCAGTACTTC; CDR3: CSVEAAQSEQYF
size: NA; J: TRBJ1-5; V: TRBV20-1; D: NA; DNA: TGCAGTGCTAGACCCCGGCAGGACGTTAGCAATCAGCCCCAGCATTTT; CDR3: CSARPRQDVSNQPQHF
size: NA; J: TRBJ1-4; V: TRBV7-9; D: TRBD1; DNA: TGTGCCAGCAGCTTAGAGTCAGGGGGAACGGATGAAAAACTGTTTTTT; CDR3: CASSLESGGTDEKLFF
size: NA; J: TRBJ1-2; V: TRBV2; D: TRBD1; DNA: TGTGCCAACGAATCTCAGGGGGACGATGGCTACACCTTC; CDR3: CANESQGDDGYTF
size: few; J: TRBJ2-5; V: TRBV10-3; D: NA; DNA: TGTGCCATCAGCCGTCGGGAAATGGGGTTCGAGACCCAGTACTTC; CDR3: CAISRREMGFETQYF
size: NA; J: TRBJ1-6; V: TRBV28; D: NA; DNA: TGTGCCAGCAAGAGGTTTGGCGATTCACCCCTCCACTTT; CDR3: CASKRFGDSPLHF
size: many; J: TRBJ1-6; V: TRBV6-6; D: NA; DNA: TGTGCCAGCAGCCTCCACACACAGATAAATTCACCCCTCCACTTT; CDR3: CASSLHTQINSPLHF
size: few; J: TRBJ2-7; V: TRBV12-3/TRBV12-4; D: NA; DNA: TGTGCCAGCAGTTTAAGTCTAGCGACTTACGAGCAGTACTTC; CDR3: CASSLSLATYEQYF
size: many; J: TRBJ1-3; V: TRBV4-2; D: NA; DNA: TGTGCCAGCAGCCAAGATGCTGCTGGAAACACCATATATTTT; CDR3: CASSQDAAGNTIYF
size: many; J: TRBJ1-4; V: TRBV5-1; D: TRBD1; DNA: TGCGCCAGCAGCGGCCAGGGACAGGAGCATGAAAAACTGTTTTTT; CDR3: CASSGQGQEHEKLFF